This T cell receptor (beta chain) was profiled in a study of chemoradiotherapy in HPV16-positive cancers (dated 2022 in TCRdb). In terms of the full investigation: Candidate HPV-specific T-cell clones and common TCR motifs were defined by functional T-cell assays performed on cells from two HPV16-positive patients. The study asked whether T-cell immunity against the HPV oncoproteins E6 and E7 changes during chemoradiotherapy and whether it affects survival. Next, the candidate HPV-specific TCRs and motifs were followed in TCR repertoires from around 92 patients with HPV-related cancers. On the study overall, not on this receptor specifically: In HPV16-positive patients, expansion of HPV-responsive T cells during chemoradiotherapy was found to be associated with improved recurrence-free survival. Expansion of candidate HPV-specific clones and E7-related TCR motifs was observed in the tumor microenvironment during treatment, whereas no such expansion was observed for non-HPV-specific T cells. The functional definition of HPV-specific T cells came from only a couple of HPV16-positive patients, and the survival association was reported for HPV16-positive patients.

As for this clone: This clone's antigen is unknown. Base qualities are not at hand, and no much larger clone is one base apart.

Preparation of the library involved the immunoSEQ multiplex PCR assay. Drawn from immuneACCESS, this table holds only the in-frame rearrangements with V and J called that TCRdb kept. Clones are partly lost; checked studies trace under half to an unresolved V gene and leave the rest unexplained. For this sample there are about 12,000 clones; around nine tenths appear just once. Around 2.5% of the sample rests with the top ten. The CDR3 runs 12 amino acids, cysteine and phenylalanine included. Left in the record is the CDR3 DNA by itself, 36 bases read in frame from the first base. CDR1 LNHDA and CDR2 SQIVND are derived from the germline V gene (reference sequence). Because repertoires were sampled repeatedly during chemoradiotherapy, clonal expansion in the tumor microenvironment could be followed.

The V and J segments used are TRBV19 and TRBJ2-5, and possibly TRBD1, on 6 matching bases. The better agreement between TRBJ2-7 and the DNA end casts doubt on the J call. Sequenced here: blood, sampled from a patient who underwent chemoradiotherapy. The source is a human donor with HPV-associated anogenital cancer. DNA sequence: TGTGCCAGTAGTCTACAGGGAAACGAGCAGTACTTC. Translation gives CASSLQGNEQYF.